A selection of T cell receptor beta chains follows, all from one sample in a study of OX40 agonist ivuxolimab in advanced cancers. Profiled with immunoSEQ multiplex PCR; TCRdb holds only in-frame clones, not every one. The table records some 45,000 clones, over 60% of them present only once. The material sequenced was CD4+ or CD8+ T cells sorted from blood, taken in a trial of the OX40 agonist ivuxolimab. Receptors were obtained from an adult with an advanced solid tumor such as melanoma, head and neck, liver or kidney cancer. Both conserved end residues are part of each CDR3. Each record gives: J gene, D gene, clone size, V gene, CDR3 DNA, CDR3 protein. The D gene is left open where the match is weak. Clone size is shown for a subset of rows, as once, few, many or a class of expanded clone.

>TRBJ2-7|-|-|TRBV16
TGTGCCAGCAGCCAACAAGCGGGTTTATCCTACGAGCAGTACTTC
CASSQQAGLSYEQYF
>TRBJ2-5|-|-|TRBV6-6
TGTGCCAGCCTCGGGGGGCGAGAGACCCAGTACTTC
CASLGGRETQYF
>TRBJ1-2|-|once|TRBV5-3
TGTGCCAGAAGCCCCGAGCCGGCCTCCTACTATGGCTACACCTTC
CARSPEPASYYGYTF
>TRBJ2-3|-|-|TRBV11-2
TGTGCCAGCAGCTTTCTCGCCATAGCGAGTAGCACAGATACGCAGTATTTT
CASSFLAIASSTDTQYF
>TRBJ2-2|TRBD2|-|TRBV10-2
TGCGCCAGCAGTCTAGCGGGAAGGCAACACGGGGAGCTGTTTTTT
CASSLAGRQHGELFF
>TRBJ1-2|-|-|TRBV5-1
TGCGCCAGCAGCGCCTTGGGGGCTAACTATGGCTACACCTTC
CASSALGANYGYTF
>TRBJ2-7|TRBD2|-|TRBV10-1
TGCGCCAGCAGTCCTAGCGGCGAATCCTACGAGCAGTACTTC
CASSPSGESYEQYF
>TRBJ2-3|-|-|TRBV7-9
TGTGCCAGCAGCCCGTCCCTCTTACCAACAGATACGCAGTATTTT
CASSPSLLPTDTQYF
>TRBJ1-1|-|-|TRBV28
TGTGCCAGCAATTTAAGAGAGGCTGAAGCTTTCTTT
CASNLREAEAFF
>TRBJ1-2|-|-|TRBV5-4
TGTGCCAGCAGCTTGTTCGGGGGGCGCGAATATGGCTACACCTTC
CASSLFGGREYGYTF